The present TCR beta chain was sequenced within a study of identifying expanded T cells in peripheral blood. During the collection period, no donor immune events like infections were recorded. Sequencing was performed with immunoSEQ multiplex PCR; in TCRdb, only in-frame clones are kept and a portion is missing. The sample includes approximately 83,000 clones, 70% to 90% of them seen just once. Study results and caveats: Technical replicates showed roughly 1.2 changed clones; two weeks 15 to 20; four weeks 19.

For this clone: Its target is not known.

Per germline, CDR1 SGHDN and CDR2 FVKESK. The CDR3 length is 15 residues. J was trimmed by 8 bases and V by 1 base; bases with no gene match: 2. The sequenced sample was blood. The sequence was collected from a person aged 18 to 75 in good health. J is TRBJ1-6 and V is TRBV14; 10 nucleotides line up with TRBD1. The CDR3 DNA reads as TGTGCCAGCAGCCAAGGACAGGGGGCTTATTCACCCCTCCACTTT. It translates to CASSQGQGAYSPLHF.